The 26 T cell receptor beta chains below were found in one sample sequenced in a study of blood T cell repertoires in COVID-19. Sequencing used immunoSEQ multiplex PCR; TCRdb keeps in-frame clones, though not all of them. Of about 190,000 clones listed, about 77% are singletons. Sequencing used peripheral blood. These receptors were obtained from a woman aged 80 or over with active or convalescent COVID-19.

This chain connects TRBV7-2 to TRBJ1-1; D unclear. V dropped 5 bases and J dropped 0 bases, with 16 bases sitting between them. CDR1 is SGHTA and CDR2 is FQGNSA in the germline V gene. This CDR3 has 16 amino acids. CDR3 region: CASSPPIVSLNTEAFF. The CDR3 DNA is TGTGCCAGCAGCCCCCCCATTGTGAGCTTGAACACTGAAGCTTTCTTT.

This clone was counted a few times. The V gene is TRBV5-6, the J gene TRBJ1-3; unclear D gene. Per germline, CDR1 SGHDT and CDR2 YYEEEE. This CDR3 spans 13 amino acids. Trimming took off 0 bases at V and 4 bases at J, with 5 bases between the two ends. The CDR3 nucleotides are TGTGCCAGCAGCTTGGCCTCCGGAAACACCATATATTTT. This codes for CASSLASGNTIYF.

This chain links TRBV11-2 with TRBJ2-7, with TRBD2 matching 11 bases. CDR3 length: 12 residues. CDR1 and CDR2 from the germline V gene are SGHAT and FQNNGV. V shed 8 bases and J 5 bases; nucleotides not matched to a gene: 2. As DNA, the CDR3 is TGTGCCAGCGGTAGCGGGGGGGACGAGCAGTACTTC. This gives the protein CASGSGGDEQYF.

The chain couples TRBV5-8 to TRBJ2-3; D gene ambiguous. The V gene's germline CDR1 is SGHTS and CDR2 YDEGEE. V was shortened by 0 bases and J by 2 bases, with 4 bases between the two germline ends. This CDR3 is 13 amino acids long. CDR3 residues: CASSLGATDTQYF. CDR3 coding DNA: TGTGCCAGCAGCTTGGGGGCCACAGATACGCAGTATTTT.

This sequence joins TRBV19 and TRBJ1-2; 7 nucleotides line up with TRBD1. Unmatched junction bases numbered 8, after V lost 6 bases and J lost 4 bases. The CDR3 has 14 amino acids. Germline-derived CDR1 and CDR2 are LNHDA and SQIVND (reference sequence). CDR3 bases: TGTGCCAGTAGGAGACAGGGTTATATCTATGGCTACACCTTC. Translating gives CASRRQGYIYGYTF.

The chain couples TRBV27 to TRBJ1-3; D remains unclear. Trimming removed 11 bases at V and 6 bases at J, with 5 bases between. CDR1 and CDR2 (germline): MNHEY, SMNVEV (reference sequence). This CDR3 is 9 amino acids long. The CDR3 reads CAGPNTIYF. CDR3 coding DNA: TGTGCCGGGCCAAACACCATATATTTT.

The chain combines TRBV27 with TRBJ2-7, with a tentative D call TRBD2 (5 bases). The CDR3 runs to 14 residues. Trimming cost V 2 bases and J 6 bases, with 14 bases left between them. CDR1 MNHEY and CDR2 SMNVEV come from the germline V gene (reference sequence). The CDR3 region is CASSLIRGKGEQYF. The CDR3 DNA reads TGTGCCAGCAGTTTAATTCGGGGTAAGGGCGAGCAGTACTTC.

This chain uses TRBV3-1 (or the pseudogene TRBV3-2) with TRBJ2-7, with TRBD2 matching 14 bases. The V and J ends lost 4 bases and 0 bases, in that order; junction bases with no gene match: 11. Germline V lookup: CDR1 LGHDT, CDR2 YNNKEL (reference sequence). The CDR3 consists of 19 residues. Written as DNA, the CDR3 is TGTGCCAGCAGCCGGACAGGGGGACTAGCGGGGGCGTTCTCCTACGAGCAGTACTTC. Protein product: CASSRTGGLAGAFSYEQYF.

The chain has TRBV2 and TRBJ2-2, with TRBD1 identical over 7 bases. Unmatched junction bases numbered 3, after V lost 5 bases and J lost 3 bases. Germline V gives CDR1 SNHLY, CDR2 FYNNEI. This CDR3 contains 14 residues. CDR3 coding DNA: TGTGCCAGCAGTTTAGACAGGGACACCGGGGAGCTGTTTTTT. Translating it yields CASSLDRDTGELFF.

This chain uses TRBV6-5 with TRBJ1-2; 9 positions agree with TRBD1. The germline gives CDR1 MNHEY, CDR2 SVGAGI. There are 15 residues in the CDR3. J gave up 4 bases and V 4 bases, and 7 bases lay outside the gene matches. CDR3 sequence reads: CASSWGGQGTYGYTF. The CDR3 DNA sequence: TGTGCCAGCAGTTGGGGAGGACAGGGGACCTATGGCTACACCTTC.

This chain connects TRBV27 to TRBJ1-4; TRBD1 matches at 11 bases. The CDR3 is 18 residues long. J lost 3 bases, V lost 5 bases, and 11 bases had no gene match. Germline-derived CDR1 and CDR2 are MNHEY and SMNVEV (reference sequence). This CDR3 reads CASSTTDRGREANEKLFF. The CDR3 DNA reads as TGTGCCAGCAGTACAACGGACAGGGGGCGGGAGGCTAATGAAAAACTGTTTTTT.

This chain uses TRBV4-3 with TRBJ1-6; possible D gene TRBD1, 5 bases. The germline CDR1 and CDR2 sequences are LGHNA and YSLEER. Trimming removed 1 base from V and 8 bases from J, with 21 bases in between. The CDR3 runs 18 residues. CDR3 nucleotide sequence: TGCGCCAGCAGCCAAGCGGGCAGGGTGGTAGAAGGTTATTCACCCCTCCACTTT. Translated: CASSQAGRVVEGYSPLHF.

This chain uses TRBV2 with TRBJ1-1; no definite D call. CDR1 and CDR2 from the germline V gene are SNHLY and FYNNEI. Trimming removed 3 bases at V and 0 bases at J, with 11 bases between. The CDR3 is 15 residues long. The CDR3 nucleotides read TGTGCCAGCAGTGAGGGGAGGATTATGAACACTGAAGCTTTCTTT. Translated: CASSEGRIMNTEAFF.

This clone was seen only once. This chain joins TRBV7-3 and TRBJ2-2, with D possibly matching TRBD2 (6 bases). The CDR3 loop spans 16 amino acids. Trimming pared 1 base from V and 1 base from J, leaving 10 bases between. The germline CDR1 and CDR2 sequences are SGHTA and FQGTGA. CDR3: CASSLNRRGNTGELFF. The CDR3 DNA sequence: TGTGCCAGCAGCTTAAATCGGCGGGGGAACACCGGGGAGCTGTTTTTT.

The chain recombines TRBV7-9 with TRBJ1-5; 8 nucleotides match TRBD1. V shed 1 base, J shed 1 base, and the junction held 9 bases outside the gene matches. Per germline, CDR1 SEHNR and CDR2 FQNEAQ (reference sequence). This CDR3 region has 18 residues. DNA for the CDR3: TGTGCCAGCAGCTTAGGAGCCAGGGGGCCTTACAGCAATCAGCCCCAGCATTTT. Encoded protein: CASSLGARGPYSNQPQHF.

As to this clone: An end of the junction differs from the germline gene, which may be a read error. This chain joins TRBV28 and TRBJ1-5; 9 bases align to TRBD1. CDR1 MDHEN and CDR2 SYDVKM come from the germline V gene. The CDR3 totals 14 residues. This CDR3 reads CASSFGQGNQLQHF. CDR3 DNA: TGTGCCAGCAGTTTTGGACAGGGGAATCAGCTCCAGCATTTT.

V gene TRBV27 combines with J gene TRBJ2-1; D ambiguous. The V gene's germline CDR1 is MNHEY and CDR2 SMNVEV (reference sequence). V was cut by 7 bases and J by 0 bases, with 7 bases left in between. The CDR3 extends over 13 amino acids. DNA of the CDR3: TGTGCCAGCACGTGGAGCTCCTACAATGAGCAGTTCTTC. Its translation: CASTWSSYNEQFF.

This rearrangement joins TRBV25-1 to TRBJ1-2; D not certain. V was cut by 4 bases and J by 4 bases, with 10 bases left in between. CDR1 and CDR2 (germline): MGHDK, SYGVNS. The CDR3 is 13 residues long. CDR3 bases: TGTGCCAGCAGTGCCGGAGCACCCTATGGCTACACCTTC. Translating gives CASSAGAPYGYTF.

The chain is built from TRBV13 and TRBJ2-3; tentative D call: TRBD2 (6 bases). CDR1 PRHDT and CDR2 FYEKMQ come from the germline V gene (reference sequence). The length of the CDR3 is 13 residues. Trimming left V 5 bases short and J 5 bases short, with 11 bases between. The CDR3 DNA is TGTGCCAGCAGCCCAGACGGGGGAGATACGCAGTATTTT. Its translation is CASSPDGGDTQYF.

This chain connects TRBV2 to TRBJ2-3; the match to TRBD2 covers 11 bases. The junction had 5 bases not matched to a gene; V was cut back by 3 bases and J by 3 bases. The CDR3 covers 16 residues. Germline V gene data show CDR1 as SNHLY and CDR2 as FYNNEI. The CDR3 DNA reads as TGTGCCAGCAGTGACGTCCGACTAGCGGGGACAGATACGCAGTATTTT. This codes for CASSDVRLAGTDTQYF.

This clone occurred a few times. The rearrangement joins TRBV5-1 to TRBJ2-7; 8 nucleotides line up with TRBD1. The CDR3 covers 14 residues. The germline V gene encodes CDR1 SGHRS and CDR2 YFSETQ. The J segment lost 5 bases and the V segment lost 3 bases, leaving 7 bases of the junction unmatched. This CDR3 is CASSYRQGMDEQYF. CDR3 DNA sequence: TGCGCCAGCAGCTACAGACAGGGGATGGACGAGCAGTACTTC. Full variable domain (remainder filled in from reference TRBV5-1 and TRBJ2-7): KAGVTQTPRYLIKTRGQQVTLSCSPISGHRSVSWYQQTPGQGLQFLFEYFSETQRNKGNFPGRFSGRQFSNSRSEMNVSTLELGDSALYLCASSYRQGMDEQYFGPGTRLTVT.

This clone appeared once. In the same sample, other DNA sequences code for this CDR3. J is TRBJ2-5 and V is TRBV28, with 14 nucleotides matching TRBD2. The germline V gene encodes CDR1 MDHEN and CDR2 SYDVKM. V lost 5 bases and J lost 5; bases outside the gene matches: 7. The CDR3 length is 16 residues. The CDR3 sequence is CASSPGLAGGRETQYF. The CDR3 bases are TGTGCCAGCAGTCCCGGACTAGCGGGGGGCCGGGAGACCCAGTACTTC. Full variable domain (outside the CDR3, taken from reference TRBV28 and TRBJ2-5): DVKVTQSSRYLVKRTGEKVFLECVQDMDHENMFWYRQDPGLGLRLIYFSYDVKMKEKGDIPEGYSVSREKKERFSLILESASTNQTSMYLCASSPGLAGGRETQYFGPGTRLLVL.

The rearrangement links TRBV21-1 to TRBJ1-1; the table's D call, TRBD1, has no DNA check behind it. TRBV21-1 corresponds to a pseudogene. This CDR3 spans 11 amino acids. Here the CDR3 reads CASTHRVEAFF. DNA for the CDR3: TGTGCCAGCACACACAGGGTTGAAGCTTTCTTT.

This chain uses TRBV5-4 with TRBJ1-6, with TRBD1 matching over 8 bases. The germline V gene has CDR1 SGHNT and CDR2 YYREEE (reference sequence). This CDR3 has 15 residues. V gave up 4 bases and J gave up 8 bases; unmatched junction bases: 8. The CDR3 spells CASSPDRDRHSPLHF. CDR3 bases: TGTGCCAGCAGCCCGGACAGGGACAGACATTCACCCCTCCACTTT.

V is TRBV6-5 and J is TRBJ2-7; 10 bases map to TRBD1. From germline, CDR1 is MNHEY and CDR2 SVGAGI. The V gene end was trimmed by 6 bases and the J gene end by 3 bases; junction bases not matched to a gene: 5. The CDR3 runs 14 residues. The CDR3 DNA reads TGTGCCAGCAGGACAGGGGGCGGTGTCTACGAGCAGTACTTC. Protein sequence: CASRTGGGVYEQYF.

This sequence joins TRBV27 and TRBJ1-5; 9 nucleotides line up with TRBD1. Trimming cost V 3 bases and J 11 bases; bases outside gene matches: 20. In germline, CDR1 is MNHEY, CDR2 SMNVEV (reference sequence). This CDR3 spans 18 amino acids. The CDR3 DNA sequence: TGTGCCAGCAGTTTGCAGGCGACCGGGACAGGGAATTTCGAAGCCCAGCATTTT. Its protein is CASSLQATGTGNFEAQHF.